This TCR beta chain is drawn from a study of cytomegalovirus exposure and HLA in healthy donors. Study-level points and caveats: A later analysis found that most CMV-associated TCR beta chains appeared HLA-restricted.

60 Vbeta and 13 Jbeta primers were used in PCR. The repertoire was sequenced with immunoSEQ multiplex PCR; TCRdb's copy has only in-frame clones and lacks some. This sample carries just over 150,000 clones, with roughly 2% going to the ten biggest clones. About this clone: Its antigen remains unidentified.

Per germline, CDR1 SGDLS and CDR2 YYNGEE. The CDR3 covers 14 residues. Trimming shortened V by 1 base and J by 7 bases, and 11 bases separated the two germline ends. This rearrangement joins TRBV9 to TRBJ2-2; a possible D gene is TRBD1 (5 bases). The TCR sequence derives from a man aged 25 to 45 in good health and CMV-seronegative. The sequenced sample was PBMCs. The CDR3 DNA is TGTGCCAGCAGCGTAAGGGGCTTGGTCGGGGAGCTGTTTTTT. This codes for CASSVRGLVGELFF.